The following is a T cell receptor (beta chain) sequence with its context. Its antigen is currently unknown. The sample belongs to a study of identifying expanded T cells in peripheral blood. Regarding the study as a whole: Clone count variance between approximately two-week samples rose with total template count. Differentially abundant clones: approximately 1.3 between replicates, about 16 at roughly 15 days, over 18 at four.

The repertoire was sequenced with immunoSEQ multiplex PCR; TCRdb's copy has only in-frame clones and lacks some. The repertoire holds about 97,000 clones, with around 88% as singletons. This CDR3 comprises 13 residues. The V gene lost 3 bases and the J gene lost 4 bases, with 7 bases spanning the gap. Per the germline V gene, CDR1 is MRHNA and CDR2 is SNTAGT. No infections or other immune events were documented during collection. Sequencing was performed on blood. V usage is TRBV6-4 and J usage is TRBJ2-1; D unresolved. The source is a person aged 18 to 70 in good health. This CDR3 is CASSEEPYNEQFF. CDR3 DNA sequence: TGTGCCAGCAGTGAGGAACCTTACAATGAGCAGTTCTTC.